This TCR beta chain was recovered during a study of T cell repertoires in cytomegalovirus infection. TCRdb reprocessed the reads with MiXCR, giving one entry per CDR3 protein. The repertoire includes some 200,000 distinct CDR3 sequences, approximately 40% of them detected once, and around 64% sits in the top ten. In the case of this clonotype: The target antigen is unknown.

CDR3 size: 13 residues. Germline loops: CDR1 SGHTA, CDR2 FQGTGA. V was trimmed by 1 base and J by 5 bases, leaving 7 bases between them. The specimen was CD8+ T cells from cultured PBMCs, collected from culture after CMV antigen stimulation. The receptor's source is a human donor in good health (CMV status not recorded). Some clones in this sample may be carry-over from other donors' samples. This rearrangement joins TRBV7-3 to TRBJ2-3; no reliable D call. Written as DNA, the CDR3 is TGTGCCAGCAGCTTAATAGCAGAAGATACGCAGTATTTT. Translating it yields CASSLIAEDTQYF.